This T cell receptor beta chain comes out of a study of early T cells in non-severe SARS-CoV-2 infection. About the study: Chains stayed unpaired after sequencing of bulk RNA from unsorted whole blood. Study outcomes and limitations: Clonotype matching in VDJdb favored anti-spike CD8 responses and did not capture private and CD4 specificities.

Points on this clonotype: The antigen is unknown.

Germline values: CDR1 SGHDT, CDR2 YYEEEE. The CDR3 length is 13 residues. With 4 bases removed from V and 10 bases from J, the gap between germline ends came to 15 bases. Individual cDNA molecules carried attached unique molecular identifiers. TCRdb recomputed calls from the 5' RACE reads with MiXCR, one row per CDR3 protein. The repertoire consists of about 53,000 distinct CDR3 sequences, with approximately 12% occurring once and the leading ten covering over 2.5%. The sample here was whole blood, taken at baseline. The receptor was isolated from an adult who was a healthcare worker with PCR-confirmed SARS-CoV-2 infection or an uninfected control (not recorded which). This sequence joins TRBV5-6 and TRBJ2-1; D not certain. CDR3 coding DNA: TGTGCCAGCAGCCCCGGCGGTTCAGGAGAGCAGTTCTTC. Translated, it gives CASSPGGSGEQFF.